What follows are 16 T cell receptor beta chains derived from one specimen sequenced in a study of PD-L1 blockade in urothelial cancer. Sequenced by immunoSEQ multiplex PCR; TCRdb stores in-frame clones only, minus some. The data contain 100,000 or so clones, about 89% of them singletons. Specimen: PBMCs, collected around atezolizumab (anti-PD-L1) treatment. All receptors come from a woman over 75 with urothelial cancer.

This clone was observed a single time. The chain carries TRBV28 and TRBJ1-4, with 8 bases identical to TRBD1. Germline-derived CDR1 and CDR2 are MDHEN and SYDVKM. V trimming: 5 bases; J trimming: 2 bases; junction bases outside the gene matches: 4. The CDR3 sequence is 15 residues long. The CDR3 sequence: CASSLGQGTNEKLFF. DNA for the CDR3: TGTGCCAGCAGTCTCGGACAGGGTACTAATGAAAAACTGTTTTTT.

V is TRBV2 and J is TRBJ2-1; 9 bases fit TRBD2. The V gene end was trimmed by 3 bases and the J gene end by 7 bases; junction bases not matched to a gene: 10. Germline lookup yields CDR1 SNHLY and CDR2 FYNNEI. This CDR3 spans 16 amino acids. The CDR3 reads CASSDWAGGAGNEQFF. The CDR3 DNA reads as TGTGCCAGCAGTGATTGGGCGGGAGGGGCCGGGAATGAGCAGTTCTTC. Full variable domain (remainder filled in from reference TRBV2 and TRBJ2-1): EPEVTQTPSHQVTQMGQEVILRCVPISNHLYFYWYRQILGQKVEFLVSFYNNEISEKSEIFDDQFSVERPDGSNFTLKIRSTKLEDSAMYFCASSDWAGGAGNEQFFGPGTRLTVL.

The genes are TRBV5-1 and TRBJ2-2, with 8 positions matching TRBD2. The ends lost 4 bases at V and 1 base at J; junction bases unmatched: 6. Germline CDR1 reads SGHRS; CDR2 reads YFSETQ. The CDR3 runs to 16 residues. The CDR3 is CASSTGLAVNTGELFF. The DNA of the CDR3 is TGCGCCAGCAGCACCGGACTAGCCGTGAACACCGGGGAGCTGTTTTTT.

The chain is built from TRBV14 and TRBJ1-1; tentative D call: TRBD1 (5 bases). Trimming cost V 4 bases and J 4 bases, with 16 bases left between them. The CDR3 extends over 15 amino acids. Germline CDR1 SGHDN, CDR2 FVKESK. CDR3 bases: TGTGCCAGCAGCCCCGACCCTCAGGGCCGCACTGAAGCTTTCTTT. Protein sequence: CASSPDPQGRTEAFF.

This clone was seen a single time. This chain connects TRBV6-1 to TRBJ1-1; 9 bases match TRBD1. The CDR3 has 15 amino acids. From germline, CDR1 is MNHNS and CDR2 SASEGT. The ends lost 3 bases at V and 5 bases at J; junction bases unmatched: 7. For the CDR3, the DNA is TGTGCCAGCAGTGAGACCGGGACAGGGAGAACTGAAGCTTTCTTT. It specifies CASSETGTGRTEAFF.

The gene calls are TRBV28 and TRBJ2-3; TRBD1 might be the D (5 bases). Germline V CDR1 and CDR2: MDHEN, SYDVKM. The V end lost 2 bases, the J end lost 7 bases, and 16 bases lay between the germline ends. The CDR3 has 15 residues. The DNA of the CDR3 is TGTGCCAGCAGTTTAGGGGCCGGAAACCCTTATACGCAGTATTTT. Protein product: CASSLGAGNPYTQYF.

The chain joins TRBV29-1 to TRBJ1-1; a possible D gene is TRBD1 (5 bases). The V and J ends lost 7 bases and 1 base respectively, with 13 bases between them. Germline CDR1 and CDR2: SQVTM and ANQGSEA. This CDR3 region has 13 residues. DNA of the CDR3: TGCAGCGCCGGGGGACTGACGAACACTGAAGCTTTCTTT. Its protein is CSAGGLTNTEAFF.

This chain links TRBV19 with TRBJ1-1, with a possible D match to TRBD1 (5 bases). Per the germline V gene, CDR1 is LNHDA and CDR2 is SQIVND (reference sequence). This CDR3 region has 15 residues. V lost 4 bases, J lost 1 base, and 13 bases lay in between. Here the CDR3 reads CASSNTGMGNTEAFF. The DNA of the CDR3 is TGTGCCAGTAGTAACACAGGTATGGGGAACACTGAAGCTTTCTTT. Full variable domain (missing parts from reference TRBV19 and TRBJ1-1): DGGITQSPKYLFRKEGQNVTLSCEQNLNHDAMYWYRQDPGQGLRLIYYSQIVNDFQKGDIAEGYSVSREKKESFPLTVTSAQKNPTAFYLCASSNTGMGNTEAFFGQGTRLTVV.

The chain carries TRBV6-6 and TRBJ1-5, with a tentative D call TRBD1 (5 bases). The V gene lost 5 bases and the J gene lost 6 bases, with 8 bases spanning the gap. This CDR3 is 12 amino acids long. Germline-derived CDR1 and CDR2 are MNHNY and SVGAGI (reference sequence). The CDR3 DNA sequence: TGTGCCAGCAGTATAGGGGCTCAGCCCCAGCATTTT. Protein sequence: CASSIGAQPQHF.

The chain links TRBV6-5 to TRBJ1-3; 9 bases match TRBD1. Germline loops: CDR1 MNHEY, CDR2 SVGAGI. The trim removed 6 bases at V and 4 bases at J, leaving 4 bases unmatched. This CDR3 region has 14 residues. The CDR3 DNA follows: TGTGCCAGCAGCCTCGGGACAGGGGGAAACACCATATATTTT. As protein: CASSLGTGGNTIYF.

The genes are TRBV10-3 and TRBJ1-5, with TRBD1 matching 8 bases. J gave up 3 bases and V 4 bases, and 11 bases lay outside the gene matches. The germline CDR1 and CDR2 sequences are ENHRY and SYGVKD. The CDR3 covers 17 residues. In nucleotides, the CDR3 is TGTGCCATCAGTGCGCGGGGTTTGGGACAGGTCAATCAGCCCCAGCATTTT. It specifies CAISARGLGQVNQPQHF.

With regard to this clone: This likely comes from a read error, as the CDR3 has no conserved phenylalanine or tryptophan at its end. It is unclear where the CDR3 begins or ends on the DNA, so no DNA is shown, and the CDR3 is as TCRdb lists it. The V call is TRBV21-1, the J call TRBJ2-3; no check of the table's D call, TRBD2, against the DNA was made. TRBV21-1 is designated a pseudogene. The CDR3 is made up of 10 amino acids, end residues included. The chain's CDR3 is CASNAGTSGT.

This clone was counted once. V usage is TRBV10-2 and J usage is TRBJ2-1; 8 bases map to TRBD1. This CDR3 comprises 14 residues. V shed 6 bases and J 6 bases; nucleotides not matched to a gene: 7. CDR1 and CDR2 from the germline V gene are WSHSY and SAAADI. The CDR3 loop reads CASSRGPPGNEQFF. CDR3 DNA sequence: TGCGCCAGCAGCAGGGGGCCTCCAGGCAATGAGCAGTTCTTC.

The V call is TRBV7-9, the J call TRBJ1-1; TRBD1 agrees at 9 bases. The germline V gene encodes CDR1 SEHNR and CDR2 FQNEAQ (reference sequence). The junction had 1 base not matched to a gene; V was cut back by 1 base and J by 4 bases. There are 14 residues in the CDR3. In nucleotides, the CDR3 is TGTGCCAGCAGCTTAGGACAGGGGGTCACTGAAGCTTTCTTT. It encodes CASSLGQGVTEAFF.

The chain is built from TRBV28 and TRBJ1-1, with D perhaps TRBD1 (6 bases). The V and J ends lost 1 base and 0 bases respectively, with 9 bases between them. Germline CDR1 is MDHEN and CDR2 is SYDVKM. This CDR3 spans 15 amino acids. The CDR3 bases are TGTGCCAGCAGTTTATCGGCAGGGGTGAACACTGAAGCTTTCTTT. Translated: CASSLSAGVNTEAFF.

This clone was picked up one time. CDR3 loop: CASSQGKGEETQYF. The CDR3 bases are TGTGCCAGCAGCCAAGGAAAGGGGGAAGAGACCCAGTACTTC. This sequence joins TRBV4-2 and TRBJ2-5; tentative D call: TRBD1 (6 bases). V was cut by 1 base and J by 3 bases, with 9 bases left in between. The CDR3 consists of 14 residues. Germline V gene sequence: CDR1 LGHNA, CDR2 YNFKEQ.